The 17 T cell receptor beta chains below come from one sample, sequenced in a study of identical twins (dated by TCRdb to about 2016). Libraries were prepared through 5' RACE. Sequencer: Illumina HiSeq 2000. The raw public reads went through TCRdb reprocessing: fastp at Q25, MiXCR clone calling, in-frame beta chains kept. Rows are unified per CDR3 protein, each entry keeping the most common DNA and genes. A total of about 520,000 distinct CDR3 sequences appear in this sample, roughly 21% of them only once. 0.91% of the sample comes from the top ten. This same sample was also taken into another study, of T cells expressing NK-cell markers.

Sequenced input: CD4+ T cells sorted from blood. These receptors were obtained from a woman under 30 in good health.

This clonotype occurred once. The conserved closing phenylalanine or tryptophan is absent in this CDR3, likely reflecting a read error. The chain employs TRBV5-1 and TRBJ2-1; no firm D call. Germline loops: CDR1 SGHRS, CDR2 YFSETQ. This CDR3 spans 14 amino acids. V was clipped by 2 bases and J by 6 bases, with 12 bases between them. CDR3 in amino acids: CASSFARLGNEQFL. The CDR3 DNA follows: TGCGCCAGCAGCTTTGCTAGGTTAGGCAATGAGCAGTTCCTC.

The sample holds a few counts of this clonotype. V usage is TRBV6-1 and J usage is TRBJ2-4; 7 nucleotides line up with TRBD1. The germline V gene encodes CDR1 MNHNS and CDR2 SASEGT. The V gene end was trimmed by 8 bases and the J gene end by 9 bases; junction bases not matched to a gene: 13. The CDR3 runs 14 residues. The CDR3 DNA follows: TGTGCCAGCCTGAGACCGGGACAGAGAAGCATTCAGTACTTC. Its translation: CASLRPGQRSIQYF.

This clonotype has more than one count but fewer than ten. This sequence joins TRBV29-1 and TRBJ2-5; 13 positions agree with TRBD2. Per germline, CDR1 SQVTM and CDR2 ANQGSEA. The CDR3 covers 14 residues. As DNA, the CDR3 is TGCAGTACGACCGGGACTAGCGGGGTCGAAACCCAGTACTTC. Protein product: CSTTGTSGVETQYF.

This chain connects TRBV29-1 to TRBJ1-4; D is undetermined. Germline values: CDR1 SQVTM, CDR2 ANQGSEA. Trimming left V 7 bases short and J 4 bases short, with 7 bases between. The CDR3 runs 11 residues. CDR3 protein: CSAQDNEKLFF. CDR3 DNA: TGCAGCGCTCAAGATAATGAAAAACTGTTTTTT.

The chain couples TRBV7-9 to TRBJ2-7; 9 bases match TRBD2. The germline gives CDR1 SEHNR, CDR2 FQNEAQ (reference sequence). The CDR3 loop spans 16 amino acids. J lost 4 bases, V lost 8 bases, and 15 bases had no gene match. DNA of the CDR3: TGTGCCAGCCAGGCGGGACTAGCAGAACCCAGGTACGAGCAGTACTTC. It encodes CASQAGLAEPRYEQYF.

This sequence joins TRBV10-3 and TRBJ2-1; D uncertain. Trimming cost V 7 bases and J 9 bases, with 16 bases left between them. The CDR3 has 13 residues. Per germline, CDR1 ENHRY and CDR2 SYGVKD. The CDR3 loop is CAINFLLGGEQFF. The CDR3, as DNA: TGTGCCATCAACTTCTTGCTGGGCGGTGAGCAGTTCTTC.

J is TRBJ1-6 and V is TRBV6-2 or TRBV6-3, with D tentatively TRBD1 (5 bases). Trimming took off 2 bases at V and 10 bases at J, with 24 bases between the two ends. This CDR3 region has 18 residues. Germline assignment: CDR1 MNHEY and CDR2 SVGEGT. CDR3 region: CASSYPTRLGRRGSPLHF. The CDR3 nucleotides read TGTGCCAGCAGTTACCCTACGAGACTCGGGAGAAGGGGATCACCCCTCCACTTT.

The V and J genes are TRBV6-5 and TRBJ2-7; 9 nucleotides line up with TRBD2. Germline V lookup: CDR1 MNHEY, CDR2 SVGAGI. The ends lost 3 bases at V and 6 bases at J; junction bases unmatched: 12. The CDR3 spans 16 residues. The chain's CDR3 is CASSYFAGGPFSEQYF. DNA of the CDR3: TGTGCCAGCAGTTATTTTGCGGGAGGGCCTTTTTCCGAGCAGTACTTC.

This chain connects TRBV20-1 to TRBJ1-2; D not certain. In germline, CDR1 is DFQATT, CDR2 SNEGSKA (reference sequence). Trimming stripped 0 bases from V and 8 bases from J, with 22 bases between. The CDR3 runs 16 residues. This CDR3 is CSARDPRPKGGFGYTF. The CDR3 nucleotides are TGCAGTGCTAGAGATCCCCGTCCTAAAGGAGGGTTCGGCTACACCTTC.

This clonotype has a handful of counts. This chain uses TRBV20-1 with TRBJ2-7; TRBD2 matches at 10 bases. In germline, CDR1 is DFQATT, CDR2 SNEGSKA (reference sequence). This CDR3 has 16 residues. V shed 6 bases and J 4 bases; nucleotides not matched to a gene: 15. CDR3 coding DNA: TGCAGTGCCCCGGTCGGGCTAGCGGGAGTTAAGTACGAGCAGTACTTC. It specifies CSAPVGLAGVKYEQYF.

This clonotype occurred a few times. This chain connects TRBV15 to TRBJ2-1, with D hard to call. The CDR3 extends over 13 amino acids. V was trimmed by 1 base and J by 8 bases, leaving 9 bases between them. The V gene's germline CDR1 is LNHNV and CDR2 YYDKDF (reference sequence). CDR3 sequence reads: CATSRVLEDEQFF. CDR3 nucleotides: TGTGCCACCAGCAGAGTGTTGGAAGATGAGCAGTTCTTC.

The V and J genes are TRBV5-1 and TRBJ1-2; D uncertain. Trimming removed 1 base from V and 8 bases from J, with 12 bases in between. Germline V lookup: CDR1 SGHRS, CDR2 YFSETQ. There are 13 residues in the CDR3. The CDR3 protein is CASSLTTEPGYTF. CDR3 nucleotide sequence: TGCGCCAGCAGCTTGACGACGGAACCGGGCTACACCTTC.

This clonotype appeared many times. The chain carries TRBV12-3 or TRBV12-4 and TRBJ2-1; tentative D call: TRBD1 (5 bases). V was clipped by 6 bases and J by 0 bases, with 12 bases between them. The length of the CDR3 is 15 residues. The CDR3 DNA reads TGTGCCAGCAGCCCTCGACAGAGCTCCTACAATGAGCAGTTCTTC. The encoded protein is CASSPRQSSYNEQFF.

This clonotype has just a few counts. The CDR3 protein is CASSRQGVNQPQHF. DNA for the CDR3: TGTGCCAGCAGTCGACAGGGGGTCAATCAGCCCCAGCATTTT. The chain recombines TRBV6-1 with TRBJ1-5, with 9 bases that match TRBD1. The germline V gene encodes CDR1 MNHNS and CDR2 SASEGT. Losses at the gene ends were 5 bases for V and 3 bases for J; bases not matched to a gene: 2. The CDR3 length is 14 residues.

This chain joins TRBV20-1 and TRBJ2-3, with 7 bases aligning to TRBD2. The CDR3 has 13 amino acids. With V trimmed by 5 bases and J by 2 bases, 4 bases remained unmatched. Germline loops: CDR1 DFQATT, CDR2 SNEGSKA (reference sequence). The CDR3 spells CSALLANTDTQYF. The CDR3 DNA follows: TGCAGTGCTTTACTAGCGAACACAGATACGCAGTATTTT.

The V gene is TRBV19, the J gene TRBJ2-6, with D tentatively TRBD1 (5 bases). V was pared by 3 bases and J by 0 bases, with 9 bases between. The CDR3 runs 16 residues. Per germline, CDR1 LNHDA and CDR2 SQIVND (reference sequence). The DNA for the CDR3 is TGTGCCAGTAGTATTGACAGCCTCTCTGGGGCCAACGTCCTGACTTTC. Protein sequence: CASSIDSLSGANVLTF.

This clonotype turned up a few times. The chain has TRBV6-6 and TRBJ2-7; D is ambiguous. Trimming removed 6 bases at V and 0 bases at J, with 6 bases between. CDR3 size: 12 residues. The germline CDR1 and CDR2 sequences are MNHNY and SVGAGI (reference sequence). CDR3 nucleotide sequence: TGTGCCAGCAGCAAGCCCTCCTACGAGCAGTACTTC. Amino acid sequence: CASSKPSYEQYF.